The present T cell receptor (beta chain) was sequenced within a study of T cells in localized non-small cell lung cancer. This clone was seen a handful of times. The antigen is not known. The V gene end was trimmed by 5 bases and the J gene end by 4 bases; junction bases not matched to a gene: 7. Germline V gene lookup returns CDR1 SGHNT and CDR2 YENEEA. This CDR3 spans 16 amino acids. TCRdb's table, derived via immunoSEQ multiplex PCR, lists solely in-frame clones and lacks some. Among about 7,300 clones listed, roughly 23% were seen once. Findings and caveats of the study: The highest T cell clonality was in uninvolved adjacent lung, above tumor. Paired adjacent lung recovered a median around 60 of the top 100 tumor clones. Higher blood T cell density tracked longer overall survival.

The genes are TRBV11-3 and TRBJ2-1; 11 bases fit TRBD1. Source: lung tumor tissue, taken before any cancer treatment. The origin of this receptor is a man aged 40 to 70 with stage III squamous cell lung carcinoma. Here the CDR3 DNA reads TGTGCCAGCAGCCCACCGGGACAGGGGGTTTACAATGAGCAGTTCTTC. It encodes CASSPPGQGVYNEQFF.